This is a list of T cell receptor beta chains from one sample in a study of blood T cell repertoires in COVID-19. This table comes from immunoSEQ multiplex PCR, and its TCRdb copy is limited to in-frame clones, with some not included. The sample carries tens of thousands of clones, approximately 82% recorded once. The material sequenced was peripheral blood. Receptors originate from a human donor in a cohort sampled during active COVID-19. Both conserved end residues are part of each CDR3. Fields, in order: D gene, V gene, J gene, clone size, CDR3 DNA, CDR3 protein. A D gene is named only where the DNA matches it firmly. Clone sizes are given selectively: once, few, many, or a class where the clone is expanded.

d_call: -; v_call: TRBV19; j_call: TRBJ1-2; clone_size: few; cdr3_nt: TGTGCCAGTAGTATATCAGGGGCGAGAGGCTACACCTTC; cdr3_aa: CASSISGARGYTF
d_call: TRBD1; v_call: TRBV6-5; j_call: TRBJ2-2; clone_size: once; cdr3_nt: TGTGCCAGCAACGCTGACAGGGCCACCGGGGAGCTGTTTTTT; cdr3_aa: CASNADRATGELFF
d_call: TRBD1; v_call: TRBV2; j_call: TRBJ2-7; clone_size: -; cdr3_nt: TGTGCCAGCACCCGAGCACAGGGGGGTAGCACCTCCTACGAGCAGTACTTC; cdr3_aa: CASTRAQGGSTSYEQYF
d_call: -; v_call: TRBV5-1; j_call: TRBJ2-7; clone_size: -; cdr3_nt: TGCGCCAGCAGCTTCAACAGCCGCTCCTACGAGCAGTACTTC; cdr3_aa: CASSFNSRSYEQYF
d_call: -; v_call: TRBV5-1; j_call: TRBJ1-1; clone_size: -; cdr3_nt: TGCGCCAGCAGCCATGACAGGCCCAGCATGAACACTGAAGCTTTCTTT; cdr3_aa: CASSHDRPSMNTEAFF
d_call: -; v_call: TRBV7-5; j_call: TRBJ1-5; clone_size: -; cdr3_nt: TGTGTCAGAAGCCCTACCCAAGACAGGGGGGATCAGCCCCAGCATTTT; cdr3_aa: CVRSPTQDRGDQPQHF
d_call: -; v_call: TRBV30; j_call: TRBJ1-5; clone_size: once; cdr3_nt: TGTGCCTTGGCCCCGGGGGACAATCAGCCCCAGCATTTT; cdr3_aa: CALAPGDNQPQHF
d_call: -; v_call: TRBV6-1; j_call: TRBJ1-4; clone_size: -; cdr3_nt: TGTGCCAGCAGTGAATCTGGAGCTGCAACTAATGAAAAACTGTTTTTT; cdr3_aa: CASSESGAATNEKLFF
d_call: -; v_call: TRBV28; j_call: TRBJ2-7; clone_size: -; cdr3_nt: TGTGCCGAGGCGGGGGGTTCCGGACAGGGGAGGTACGAGCAGTACTTC; cdr3_aa: CAEAGGSGQGRYEQYF
d_call: -; v_call: TRBV5-1; j_call: TRBJ2-5; clone_size: -; cdr3_nt: TGCGCCAGCAGGTTGAACGGCCAAGAGACCCAGTACTTC; cdr3_aa: CASRLNGQETQYF
d_call: TRBD1; v_call: TRBV5-6; j_call: TRBJ1-5; clone_size: -; cdr3_nt: TGTGCCAGCAGCGAAGGACAGGGGAGGCAGCCCCAGCATTTT; cdr3_aa: CASSEGQGRQPQHF
d_call: -; v_call: TRBV10-3; j_call: TRBJ2-7; clone_size: -; cdr3_nt: TGTGCCATCAGTGAGTCGAGGGGCGGGGGCCTTTACTTC; cdr3_aa: CAISESRGGGLYF
d_call: -; v_call: TRBV5-1; j_call: TRBJ1-1; clone_size: -; cdr3_nt: TGCGCCAGCAGCTTGGGTCTCGGGACAATGAACACTGAAGCTTTCTTT; cdr3_aa: CASSLGLGTMNTEAFF
d_call: -; v_call: TRBV4-1; j_call: TRBJ1-2; clone_size: few; cdr3_nt: TGCGCCAGCAGCCAGGGGGCAGAATGGGGTGGCTACACCTTC; cdr3_aa: CASSQGAEWGGYTF
d_call: -; v_call: TRBV24-1; j_call: TRBJ1-4; clone_size: -; cdr3_nt: TGTGCCACCAGTGAAACGGGTAGTGGCGAAAAACTGTTTTTT; cdr3_aa: CATSETGSGEKLFF
d_call: -; v_call: TRBV7-2; j_call: TRBJ2-7; clone_size: few; cdr3_nt: TGTGCCAGCAGCCTCGACAGTGCAGACCTCTACGAGCAGTACTTC; cdr3_aa: CASSLDSADLYEQYF
d_call: -; v_call: TRBV11-2; j_call: TRBJ1-6; clone_size: -; cdr3_nt: TGTGCCAGCAGCTTAGTGTCGGAGCCCAATTCACCCCTCCACTTT; cdr3_aa: CASSLVSEPNSPLHF
d_call: -; v_call: TRBV19; j_call: TRBJ1-2; clone_size: -; cdr3_nt: TGTGCCAGTAGTGCGAAGTACTACTATGGCTACACCTTC; cdr3_aa: CASSAKYYYGYTF
d_call: -; v_call: TRBV6-2/TRBV6-3; j_call: TRBJ2-7; clone_size: few; cdr3_nt: TGTGCCAGCAGTGTAACAGTCTACGAGCAGTACTTC; cdr3_aa: CASSVTVYEQYF
d_call: -; v_call: TRBV18; j_call: TRBJ2-7; clone_size: once; cdr3_nt: TGTGCCAGCTCACCGCAGAGCCGGGGCGAGCAGTACTTC; cdr3_aa: CASSPQSRGEQYF
d_call: -; v_call: TRBV9; j_call: TRBJ1-3; clone_size: -; cdr3_nt: TGTGCCAGCAGTCCCCGGGAGGGATTCTCTGGAAACACCATATATTTT; cdr3_aa: CASSPREGFSGNTIYF
d_call: -; v_call: TRBV27; j_call: TRBJ2-7; clone_size: few; cdr3_nt: TGTGCCAGCAGTTTACCGGGCTACGAGCAGTACTTC; cdr3_aa: CASSLPGYEQYF
d_call: -; v_call: TRBV6-2/TRBV6-3; j_call: TRBJ1-1; clone_size: -; cdr3_nt: TGTGCCAGCAGTTACTCGTGGGGGGTTGCTGTCGACACTGAAGCTTTCTTT; cdr3_aa: CASSYSWGVAVDTEAFF